Following are 18 T cell receptor beta chains from one sample sequenced in a study of radiotherapy plus CTLA-4 blockade in lung cancer. Measured with immunoSEQ multiplex PCR; TCRdb has only the in-frame clones, and not every one. The sample contains about 32,000 clones, 60% to 85% of which appear only once. Sequencing used peripheral blood, obtained from a patient treated with radiotherapy plus ipilimumab. The receptors shown here come from a human donor with non-small cell lung cancer that progressed on radiotherapy plus ipilimumab.

The rearrangement uses TRBV9 and TRBJ1-2; D not certain. V shed 2 bases and J shed 4 bases, with 6 bases lying between them. CDR1 is SGDLS and CDR2 is YYNGEE in the germline V gene. The CDR3 extends over 12 amino acids. The CDR3 sequence: CASSVASYGYTF. CDR3 coding DNA: TGTGCCAGCAGCGTCGCAAGCTATGGCTACACCTTC.

By frequency in the sample, this clone is medium-sized. The V call is TRBV28, the J call TRBJ2-3; the D gene is possibly TRBD1 (6 bases). Trimming took off 3 bases at V and 3 bases at J, with 10 bases between the two ends. Per the germline V gene, CDR1 is MDHEN and CDR2 is SYDVKM. CDR3 length: 14 amino acids. The CDR3 is CASSLAQGTDTQYF. The CDR3 DNA is TGTGCCAGCAGTTTGGCGCAGGGGACAGATACGCAGTATTTT.

The chain is built from TRBV5-4 and TRBJ2-2; 9 bases are shared with TRBD1. This CDR3 spans 16 amino acids. CDR1 SGHNT and CDR2 YYREEE come from the germline V gene (reference sequence). V lost 3 bases, J lost 1 base, and 4 bases stayed unmatched. The CDR3 coding sequence is TGTGCCAGCAGCTGGGGGGGACAGGGGAACACCGGGGAGCTGTTTTTT. Protein: CASSWGGQGNTGELFF.

The chain recombines TRBV11-2 with TRBJ2-7; possible D gene TRBD1, 5 bases. Trimming cost V 3 bases and J 7 bases, with 13 bases left between them. Germline values: CDR1 SGHAT, CDR2 FQNNGV. The CDR3 consists of 13 residues. The CDR3 loop is CASSFGALGEQYF. Written as DNA, the CDR3 is TGTGCCAGCAGCTTTGGGGCCCTGGGTGAGCAGTACTTC.

This chain uses TRBV10-3 with TRBJ2-3, with 9 bases identical to TRBD1. V gave up 8 bases and J gave up 1 base; unmatched junction bases: 4. CDR3 length: 14 residues. Germline loops: CDR1 ENHRY, CDR2 SYGVKD. For the CDR3, the DNA is TGTGCCATCCAGCGGGACAGGGGCACAGATACGCAGTATTTT. This codes for CAIQRDRGTDTQYF.

Only a few counts were recorded for this clone. The chain uses TRBV5-6 and TRBJ2-1; 8 bases align to TRBD2. Germline V gene lookup returns CDR1 SGHDT and CDR2 YYEEEE. J was trimmed by 8 bases and V by 0 bases; bases with no gene match: 13. The CDR3 is made up of 17 amino acids. The CDR3 DNA sequence: TGTGCCAGCAGCTTGGAACCCGGAGGACTAGCTCTCTATGAGCAGTTCTTC. It codes for CASSLEPGGLALYEQFF.

This clone occurred once. The chain recombines TRBV5-1 with TRBJ1-1; 10 bases line up with TRBD1. Germline V gene data show CDR1 as SGHRS and CDR2 as YFSETQ. The CDR3 contains 14 residues. V was clipped by 5 bases and J by 8 bases; unmatched bases: 9. The CDR3 sequence: CASSYGQGGMEAFF. DNA of the CDR3: TGCGCCAGCAGTTACGGACAGGGGGGCATGGAAGCTTTCTTT. Using reference TRBV5-1 and TRBJ1-1 for the parts outside the CDR3, the full variable domain is KAGVTQTPRYLIKTRGQQVTLSCSPISGHRSVSWYQQTPGQGLQFLFEYFSETQRNKGNFPGRFSGRQFSNSRSEMNVSTLELGDSALYLCASSYGQGGMEAFFGQGTRLTVV.

J is TRBJ1-1 and V is TRBV6-6; 8 positions match TRBD1. The junction had 9 bases not matched to a gene; V was cut back by 7 bases and J by 5 bases. There are 14 residues in the CDR3. Germline loops: CDR1 MNHNY, CDR2 SVGAGI (reference sequence). CDR3 in amino acids: CASTSLGQGTEAFF. The CDR3 coding sequence is TGTGCCAGCACCTCCCTCGGACAGGGTACTGAAGCTTTCTTT.

The chain combines TRBV6-5 with TRBJ1-1; tentatively, D is TRBD1 (6 bases). The CDR3 spans 14 residues. V was trimmed by 7 bases and J by 1 base, leaving 13 bases between them. CDR1 is MNHEY and CDR2 is SVGAGI in the germline V gene. CDR3 residues: CASTGAVGNTEAFF. CDR3 nucleotides: TGTGCCAGCACGGGGGCGGTCGGGAACACTGAAGCTTTCTTT.

The gene calls are TRBV19 and TRBJ2-1, with 11 bases lining up with TRBD2. J lost 8 bases, V lost 4 bases, and 7 bases had no gene match. CDR3 length: 15 amino acids. Looked up from germline, CDR1 is LNHDA and CDR2 is SQIVND (reference sequence). Here the CDR3 DNA reads TGTGCCAGTAGTACCGTAGCGGGAGGGCCCGATGAGCAGTTCTTC. It translates to CASSTVAGGPDEQFF. The variable domain in full, completed from reference TRBV19 and TRBJ2-1, reads DGGITQSPKYLFRKEGQNVTLSCEQNLNHDAMYWYRQDPGQGLRLIYYSQIVNDFQKGDIAEGYSVSREKKESFPLTVTSAQKNPTAFYLCASSTVAGGPDEQFFGPGTRLTVL.

The CDR3 loop is CARDLRGYGYTF. The CDR3 DNA reads as TGTGCCCGAGACTTAAGGGGCTATGGCTACACCTTC. The chain uses TRBV30 and TRBJ1-2; D is perhaps TRBD1 (5 bases). Trimming shortened V by 8 bases and J by 4 bases, and 14 bases separated the two germline ends. The germline CDR1 and CDR2 sequences are GTSNPN and SVGIG (reference sequence). The length of the CDR3 is 12 residues.

The gene calls are TRBV9 and TRBJ2-2; 7 nucleotides match TRBD1. This CDR3 region has 16 residues. Germline V gene data show CDR1 as SGDLS and CDR2 as YYNGEE. Trimming took 4 bases from V and 4 from J; bases not matched to a gene: 10. The CDR3 is CASSPDEGAITGELFF. The CDR3 region has the DNA TGTGCCAGCAGCCCAGACGAGGGGGCGATCACCGGGGAGCTGTTTTTT.

CDR3 protein: CASSLRTVSPSGANVLTF. The CDR3 nucleotides read TGTGCCAGCAGCCTTAGGACAGTTTCTCCTTCTGGGGCCAACGTCCTGACTTTC. This chain joins TRBV5-6 and TRBJ2-6; D is perhaps TRBD1 (6 bases). The V gene lost 4 bases and the J gene lost 1 base, with 18 bases spanning the gap. The CDR3 consists of 18 residues. From germline, CDR1 is SGHDT and CDR2 YYEEEE.

The chain recombines TRBV27 with TRBJ2-7; 8 bases map to TRBD1. This CDR3 spans 16 amino acids. Germline CDR1 is MNHEY and CDR2 is SMNVEV (reference sequence). V lost 5 bases to trimming and J lost 7 bases; unmatched junction nucleotides: 16. CDR3 loop: CASSPTRQGRSGEQYF. CDR3 sequence (DNA): TGTGCCAGCAGTCCAACACGACAGGGGCGATCGGGGGAGCAGTACTTC.

This sequence joins TRBV29-1 and TRBJ2-7; D possibly corresponds to TRBD2 (7 bases). Per germline, CDR1 SQVTM and CDR2 ANQGSEA. The CDR3 contains 13 residues. V lost 3 bases and J lost 2, with 11 bases in between. DNA of the CDR3: TGCAGCGTTGATCGGGGGGCGCCCTACGAGCAGTACTTC. It encodes CSVDRGAPYEQYF.

This clone has only a few counts. The chain's CDR3 is CASSPRLDTGELFF. In nucleotides, the CDR3 is TGTGCCAGCTCACCACGGCTGGATACCGGGGAGCTGTTTTTT. The chain joins TRBV18 to TRBJ2-2; no definite D call. Trimming took 1 base from V and 5 from J, leaving 8 bases between them. From germline, CDR1 is KGHSH and CDR2 LQKENI. The CDR3 covers 14 residues. The entire variable domain, with the rest obtained from reference TRBV18 and TRBJ2-2, is as follows: NAGVMQNPRHLVRRRGQEARLRCSPMKGHSHVYWYRQLPEEGLKFMVYLQKENIIDESGMPKERFSAEFPKEGPSILRIQQVVRGDSAAYFCASSPRLDTGELFFGEGSRLTVL.

The table lists this clone with a count of one. The CDR3 protein is CASSRAGGNEQYF. In nucleotides, the CDR3 is TGTGCCAGCAGCCGGGCGGGAGGTAACGAGCAGTACTTC. This sequence joins TRBV11-1 and TRBJ2-7; TRBD2 matches at 8 bases. Germline-derived CDR1 and CDR2 are SGHAT and FQDESV (reference sequence). Germline trimming cut 5 bases from V and 5 bases from J; bases unmatched to any gene: 5. The CDR3 consists of 13 residues.

V gene TRBV7-3 combines with J gene TRBJ2-3; D gene unclear. CDR1 and CDR2 from the germline V gene are SGHTA and FQGTGA. Trimming stripped 1 base from V and 7 bases from J, with 12 bases between. This CDR3 has 14 residues. The CDR3 region is CASSLIPGPHTQYF. In DNA form, the CDR3 reads TGTGCCAGCAGCTTAATTCCCGGGCCACATACGCAGTATTTT.